Listed below are T cell receptor beta chains from one sample, sequenced in a study of beta chain features in type 1 diabetes. TCRdb's table, derived via immunoSEQ multiplex PCR, lists solely in-frame clones and lacks some. The data contain 150,000 to 200,000 clones, 13% of them seen just once; the ten biggest clones take up less than 0.7%. Sequencing was performed on central memory CD4+ T cells from blood. All receptors derive from a woman between 18 and 29 years old in good health. CDR3s include the opening cysteine and the closing phenylalanine or tryptophan. D genes are given only for firm matches. For some rows the clone size is stated as once, few or many, or as a class when expanded; others skip it.

CDR3 protein: CATWTVDYGYTF; CDR3 DNA: TGTGCCACCTGGACAGTCGACTATGGCTACACCTTC; J gene: TRBJ1-2; clone size: few; D gene: -; V gene: TRBV7-9
CDR3 protein: CASRSDSYGYTF; CDR3 DNA: TGTGCCAGCAGGTCGGACTCCTATGGCTACACCTTC; J gene: TRBJ1-2; clone size: -; D gene: -; V gene: TRBV11-2
CDR3 protein: CAISEVEGARNQPQHF; CDR3 DNA: TGTGCCATCAGTGAAGTAGAGGGGGCTCGCAATCAGCCCCAGCATTTT; J gene: TRBJ1-5; clone size: few; D gene: TRBD1; V gene: TRBV10-3
CDR3 protein: CASSLRRELAEQFF; CDR3 DNA: TGTGCCAGCAGCTTACGGCGGGAGCTAGCTGAGCAGTTCTTC; J gene: TRBJ2-1; clone size: -; D gene: TRBD2; V gene: TRBV11-1
CDR3 protein: CASSAGWGLAPDTQYF; CDR3 DNA: TGTGCCAGCAGCGCGGGGTGGGGACTAGCCCCAGATACGCAGTATTTT; J gene: TRBJ2-3; clone size: -; D gene: TRBD2; V gene: TRBV7-2
CDR3 protein: CATSRDLSAGGVDTQYF; CDR3 DNA: TGTGCCACCAGCAGAGATTTGTCAGCGGGAGGCGTAGATACGCAGTATTTT; J gene: TRBJ2-3; clone size: -; D gene: TRBD2; V gene: TRBV15
CDR3 protein: CASSSQGETQYF; CDR3 DNA: TGTGCCAGCAGCTCACAGGGGGAGACCCAGTACTTC; J gene: TRBJ2-5; clone size: few; D gene: TRBD1; V gene: TRBV7-9
CDR3 protein: CASSISGRGNEQFF; CDR3 DNA: TGTGCCAGCAGTATCAGCGGGAGAGGTAATGAGCAGTTCTTC; J gene: TRBJ2-1; clone size: -; D gene: TRBD2; V gene: TRBV28
CDR3 protein: CASRAPLAGRYEQYF; CDR3 DNA: TGTGCCAGCAGGGCCCCCCTAGCGGGACGCTACGAGCAGTACTTC; J gene: TRBJ2-7; clone size: -; D gene: TRBD2; V gene: TRBV28
CDR3 protein: CASTETSGRVGTDTQYF; CDR3 DNA: TGTGCCAGCACCGAGACTAGCGGGAGGGTCGGCACAGATACGCAGTATTTT; J gene: TRBJ2-3; clone size: -; D gene: TRBD2; V gene: TRBV6-4
CDR3 protein: CASSSPGQNTEAFF; CDR3 DNA: TGTGCCAGCAGCAGCCCGGGACAGAACACTGAAGCTTTCTTT; J gene: TRBJ1-1; clone size: -; D gene: -; V gene: TRBV7-3
CDR3 protein: CASSQGQGASRDTQYF; CDR3 DNA: TGTGCCAGCAGCCAGGGACAGGGGGCGAGTCGGGATACGCAGTATTTT; J gene: TRBJ2-3; clone size: -; D gene: TRBD1; V gene: TRBV7-3
CDR3 protein: CASSLGGGAGANVLTF; CDR3 DNA: TGTGCCAGCAGCTTAGGGGGCGGGGCTGGGGCCAACGTCCTGACTTTC; J gene: TRBJ2-6; clone size: -; D gene: -; V gene: TRBV7-2
CDR3 protein: CASQDRALTKNIQYF; CDR3 DNA: TGCGCCAGCCAGGACAGGGCATTAACCAAAAACATTCAGTACTTC; J gene: TRBJ2-4; clone size: -; D gene: TRBD1; V gene: TRBV10-2
CDR3 protein: CAWSPLDEQFF; CDR3 DNA: TGTGCCTGGAGCCCACTCGATGAGCAGTTCTTC; J gene: TRBJ2-1; clone size: few; D gene: -; V gene: TRBV30
CDR3 protein: CASSLTGTLYGYTF; CDR3 DNA: TGTGCCAGCAGCTTGACCGGGACACTTTATGGCTACACCTTC; J gene: TRBJ1-2; clone size: few; D gene: -; V gene: TRBV5-4
CDR3 protein: CASSLLGTGHQPQHF; CDR3 DNA: TGTGCCAGCAGTTTACTAGGGACAGGGCATCAGCCCCAGCATTTT; J gene: TRBJ1-5; clone size: -; D gene: TRBD1; V gene: TRBV27
CDR3 protein: CASSRDYTDTQYF; CDR3 DNA: TGTGCCAGCAGTAGGGACTACACAGATACGCAGTATTTT; J gene: TRBJ2-3; clone size: -; D gene: TRBD2; V gene: TRBV6-6
CDR3 protein: CASSPRGNSYEQYF; CDR3 DNA: TGTGCCAGCTCACCGAGAGGCAACTCCTACGAGCAGTACTTC; J gene: TRBJ2-7; clone size: few; D gene: -; V gene: TRBV18
CDR3 protein: CAWSGQYQETQYF; CDR3 DNA: TGTGCCTGGAGTGGACAGTACCAAGAGACCCAGTACTTC; J gene: TRBJ2-5; clone size: few; D gene: -; V gene: TRBV30
CDR3 protein: CATGGREASYEQYF; CDR3 DNA: TGTGCCACCGGGGGGCGGGAGGCTTCCTACGAGCAGTACTTC; J gene: TRBJ2-7; clone size: -; D gene: TRBD2; V gene: TRBV10-3
CDR3 protein: CASSLGGGTLTQYF; CDR3 DNA: TGTGCCAGCAGCTTAGGGGGCGGAACTTTGACCCAGTACTTC; J gene: TRBJ2-5; clone size: -; D gene: -; V gene: TRBV7-3
CDR3 protein: CASTKVESSAYNEQFF; CDR3 DNA: TGTGCCAGCACCAAGGTAGAGTCGAGCGCCTACAATGAGCAGTTCTTC; J gene: TRBJ2-1; clone size: -; D gene: -; V gene: TRBV5-4
CDR3 protein: CASSPGQGSTGELFF; CDR3 DNA: TGTGCCAGCAGCCCCGGACAGGGGAGCACCGGGGAGCTGTTTTTT; J gene: TRBJ2-2; clone size: few; D gene: TRBD1; V gene: TRBV7-2
CDR3 protein: CASSLAEGSSSAKAFF; CDR3 DNA: TGCGCCAGCAGCTTGGCCGAGGGCTCCTCCTCTGCCAAAGCTTTCTTT; J gene: TRBJ1-1; clone size: -; D gene: -; V gene: TRBV5-1
CDR3 protein: CSVEGREGYGNTIYF; CDR3 DNA: TGCAGCGTTGAAGGGCGGGAGGGGTATGGAAACACCATATATTTT; J gene: TRBJ1-3; clone size: -; D gene: -; V gene: TRBV29-1
CDR3 protein: CSVGGPLTGMQETQYF; CDR3 DNA: TGCAGCGTTGGGGGACCGTTAACAGGGATGCAAGAGACCCAGTACTTC; J gene: TRBJ2-5; clone size: -; D gene: -; V gene: TRBV29-1
CDR3 protein: CASRPRGRFETQYF; CDR3 DNA: TGTGCCAGCAGGCCAAGGGGGCGATTCGAGACCCAGTACTTC; J gene: TRBJ2-5; clone size: few; D gene: TRBD1; V gene: TRBV27
CDR3 protein: CSVGTSGTRSEQFF; CDR3 DNA: TGCAGCGTTGGGACTAGCGGGACTCGGAGTGAGCAGTTCTTC; J gene: TRBJ2-1; clone size: few; D gene: TRBD2; V gene: TRBV29-1
CDR3 protein: CASSGRTSASPEQFF; CDR3 DNA: TGTGCCAGCAGCGGACGGACTAGCGCTTCTCCTGAGCAGTTCTTC; J gene: TRBJ2-1; clone size: -; D gene: TRBD2; V gene: TRBV5-4
CDR3 protein: CASRTGTDFYEQYF; CDR3 DNA: TGTGCCAGCAGGACCGGGACAGATTTCTACGAGCAGTACTTC; J gene: TRBJ2-7; clone size: -; D gene: TRBD1; V gene: TRBV27
CDR3 protein: CASSFGTVQETQYF; CDR3 DNA: TGTGCCAGCAGTTTTGGGACAGTACAAGAGACCCAGTACTTC; J gene: TRBJ2-5; clone size: -; D gene: TRBD1; V gene: TRBV27
CDR3 protein: CAWSGRDKGFPGEKLFF; CDR3 DNA: TGTGCCTGGTCAGGACGGGACAAGGGTTTCCCAGGAGAAAAACTGTTTTTT; J gene: TRBJ1-4; clone size: -; D gene: -; V gene: TRBV30
CDR3 protein: CASSRRVQGNEKLFF; CDR3 DNA: TGTGCCAGCAGTCGCAGAGTACAGGGGAATGAAAAACTGTTTTTT; J gene: TRBJ1-4; clone size: -; D gene: TRBD1; V gene: TRBV27
CDR3 protein: CAWSGGSLAEAFF; CDR3 DNA: TGTGCCTGGAGCGGCGGGAGCCTTGCTGAAGCTTTCTTT; J gene: TRBJ1-1; clone size: -; D gene: -; V gene: TRBV30
CDR3 protein: CASSVGEGEGQETQYF; CDR3 DNA: TGTGCCAGCAGCGTGGGGGAGGGTGAGGGCCAAGAGACCCAGTACTTC; J gene: TRBJ2-5; clone size: -; D gene: TRBD2; V gene: TRBV9
CDR3 protein: CAWNRDSNTGELFF; CDR3 DNA: TGTGCCTGGAACCGGGACAGTAACACCGGGGAGCTGTTTTTT; J gene: TRBJ2-2; clone size: few; D gene: TRBD1; V gene: TRBV30
CDR3 protein: CASSSVLPGLAGISSYEQYF; CDR3 DNA: TGCGCCAGCAGTTCGGTATTACCGGGACTAGCGGGGATCAGCTCCTACGAGCAGTACTTC; J gene: TRBJ2-7; clone size: few; D gene: TRBD2; V gene: TRBV23-1
CDR3 protein: CASSLGQGTEKLFF; CDR3 DNA: TGTGCCAGCAGCTTAGGGCAGGGAACAGAAAAACTGTTTTTT; J gene: TRBJ1-4; clone size: -; D gene: -; V gene: TRBV5-4
CDR3 protein: CASSLADKDNEQFF; CDR3 DNA: TGTGCCAGCAGCTTAGCGGACAAGGACAATGAGCAGTTCTTC; J gene: TRBJ2-1; clone size: -; D gene: -; V gene: TRBV7-9
CDR3 protein: CASSATTDTQYF; CDR3 DNA: TGTGCCAGCAGCGCCACTACAGATACGCAGTATTTT; J gene: TRBJ2-3; clone size: few; D gene: -; V gene: TRBV11-2
CDR3 protein: CASSGTGTGDVYGYTF; CDR3 DNA: TGTGCCAGCAGTGGAACCGGGACAGGAGATGTCTATGGCTACACCTTC; J gene: TRBJ1-2; clone size: -; D gene: TRBD1; V gene: TRBV28
CDR3 protein: CASSDHRGVAEAFF; CDR3 DNA: TGTGCCAGCAGCGACCACAGGGGAGTCGCTGAAGCTTTCTTT; J gene: TRBJ1-1; clone size: -; D gene: TRBD1; V gene: TRBV9
CDR3 protein: CASSFISGTGLDGYTF; CDR3 DNA: TGTGCCAGCAGCTTTATCTCCGGGACAGGGTTGGATGGCTACACCTTC; J gene: TRBJ1-2; clone size: many; D gene: TRBD1; V gene: TRBV7-9
CDR3 protein: CATSSAQGASGRTTQYF; CDR3 DNA: TGTGCCACCAGCAGCGCCCAAGGGGCTAGCGGGAGGACCACGCAGTATTTT; J gene: TRBJ2-3; clone size: few; D gene: TRBD2; V gene: TRBV15
CDR3 protein: CSVAQESSYNEQFF; CDR3 DNA: TGCAGCGTTGCGCAGGAAAGCTCCTACAATGAGCAGTTCTTC; J gene: TRBJ2-1; clone size: few; D gene: -; V gene: TRBV29-1
CDR3 protein: CASSLTLEGTDTQYF; CDR3 DNA: TGTGCCAGCAGCTTAACTCTAGAGGGCACAGATACGCAGTATTTT; J gene: TRBJ2-3; clone size: few; D gene: -; V gene: TRBV11-2
CDR3 protein: CASIENRVSVEAFF; CDR3 DNA: TGTGCCAGCATTGAAAACAGGGTTTCTGTCGAAGCTTTCTTT; J gene: TRBJ1-1; clone size: few; D gene: -; V gene: TRBV28